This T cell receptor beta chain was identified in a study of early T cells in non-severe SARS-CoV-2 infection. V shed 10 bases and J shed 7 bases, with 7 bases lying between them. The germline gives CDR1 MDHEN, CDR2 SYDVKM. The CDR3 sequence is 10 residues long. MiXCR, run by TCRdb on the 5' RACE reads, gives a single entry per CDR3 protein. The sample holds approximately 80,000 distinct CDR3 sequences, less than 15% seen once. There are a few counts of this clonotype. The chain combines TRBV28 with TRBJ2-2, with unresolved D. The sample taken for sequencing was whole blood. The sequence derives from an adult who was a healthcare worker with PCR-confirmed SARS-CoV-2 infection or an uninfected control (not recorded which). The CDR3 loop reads CATRFGELFF. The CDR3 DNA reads TGTGCCACGAGGTTCGGGGAGCTGTTTTTT.